This paragraph reports one TCR beta chain. Its antigen is not known. Amplification of TCR beta CDR3 regions was performed using RNA transcripts as template. First-round RT-PCR of the TCR CDR3 relied on the HTBI primer set. A single record per CDR3 protein comes from TCRdb applying MiXCR to the multiplex PCR reads. The profile shows about 770,000 distinct CDR3 sequences, 15% to 20% of them singletons. Participants, patients aged 18 to 65, had newly diagnosed hyperthyroidism with a duration under 2 months. PBMCs were obtained from approximately 9.2 ml fresh peripheral blood. The germline V gene encodes CDR1 SGHDN and CDR2 FVKESK. The CDR3 totals 16 residues. Trimming pared 5 bases from V and 2 bases from J, leaving 18 bases between. The data were taken from a study of T cells in Graves' hyperthyroidism and ophthalmopathy. General study results and limits: Most thyroid clonotypes expanded above 0.001 appeared in blood too.

V usage is TRBV14 and J usage is TRBJ1-1; D unclear. The receptor comes from a woman between 45 and 60 years old with Graves' hyperthyroidism that later progressed to Graves' ophthalmopathy. The specimen was blood. CDR3 sequence: CASSALPPTHNTEAFF. CDR3 sequence (DNA): TGTGCCAGCAGCGCTTTGCCACCGACACATAACACTGAAGCTTTCTTT.